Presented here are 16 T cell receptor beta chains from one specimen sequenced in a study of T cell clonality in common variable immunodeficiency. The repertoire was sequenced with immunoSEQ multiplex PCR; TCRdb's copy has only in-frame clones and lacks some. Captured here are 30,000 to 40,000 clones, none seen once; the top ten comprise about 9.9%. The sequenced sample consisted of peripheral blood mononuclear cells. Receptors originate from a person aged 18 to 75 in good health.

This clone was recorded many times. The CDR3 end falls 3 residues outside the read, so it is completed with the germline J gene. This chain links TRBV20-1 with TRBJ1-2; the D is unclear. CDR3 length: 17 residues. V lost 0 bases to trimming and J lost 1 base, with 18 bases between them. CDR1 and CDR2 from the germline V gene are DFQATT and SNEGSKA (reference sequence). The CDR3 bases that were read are TGCAGTGCTAGAGATAGAACAGACATCTCCCTTAACTATGGC. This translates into CSARDRTDISLNYG. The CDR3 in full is CSARDRTDISLNYGYTF.

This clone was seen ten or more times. Incomplete CDR3 DNA: TGCAGTGCTAGAGATATGGACACTGGCTCCTATAATTCACCC. Protein sequence: CSARDMDTGSYNSP. The complete CDR3 reads CSARDMDTGSYNSPLHF. This chain connects TRBV20-1 to TRBJ1-6; tentatively, D is TRBD1 (5 bases). Sequencing ends 3 residues short of the CDR3 end; the germline J gene provides the rest. CDR3 size: 17 residues. V shed 0 bases and J shed 0 bases, with 12 bases lying between them. From germline, CDR1 is DFQATT and CDR2 SNEGSKA (reference sequence).

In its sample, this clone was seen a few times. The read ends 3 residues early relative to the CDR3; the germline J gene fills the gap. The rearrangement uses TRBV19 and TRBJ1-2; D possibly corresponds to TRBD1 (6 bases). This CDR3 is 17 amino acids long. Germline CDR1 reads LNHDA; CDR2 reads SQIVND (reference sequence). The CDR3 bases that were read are TGTGCCAGTAGTGCAAACCACAGGGAGACTAGCACAGATACC. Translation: CASSANHRETSTDT. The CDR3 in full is CASSANHRETSTDTYTF.

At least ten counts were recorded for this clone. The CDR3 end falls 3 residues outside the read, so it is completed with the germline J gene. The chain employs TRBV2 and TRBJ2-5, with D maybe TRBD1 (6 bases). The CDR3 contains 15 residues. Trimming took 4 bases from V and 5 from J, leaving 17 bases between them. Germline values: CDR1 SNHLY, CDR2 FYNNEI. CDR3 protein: CASSVLRGVSETQYF. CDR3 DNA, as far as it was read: TGTGCCAGCAGTGTCCTCAGGGGAGTCTCGGAGACC.

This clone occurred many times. The chain's CDR3 is CASSQQADTQYF. The CDR3 bases that were read are TGTGCCAGCAGCCAACAGGCAGATACG. J is TRBJ2-3 and V is TRBV9, with TRBD1 as a possible D gene (5 bases). With the read ending 3 residues before the CDR3 end, the germline J gene is used to fill in that end. CDR3 length: 12 amino acids. V lost 4 bases, J lost 4 bases, and 7 bases lay in between. Germline loops: CDR1 SGDLS, CDR2 YYNGEE.

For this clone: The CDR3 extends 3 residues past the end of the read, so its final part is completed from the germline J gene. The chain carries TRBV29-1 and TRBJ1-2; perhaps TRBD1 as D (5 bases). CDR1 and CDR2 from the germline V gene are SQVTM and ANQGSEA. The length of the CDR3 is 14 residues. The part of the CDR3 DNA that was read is TGCAGCGTTGACGGGACTAGCGGGCAAGAGACC. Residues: CSVDGTSGQET. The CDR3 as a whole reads CSVDGTSGQETYTF.

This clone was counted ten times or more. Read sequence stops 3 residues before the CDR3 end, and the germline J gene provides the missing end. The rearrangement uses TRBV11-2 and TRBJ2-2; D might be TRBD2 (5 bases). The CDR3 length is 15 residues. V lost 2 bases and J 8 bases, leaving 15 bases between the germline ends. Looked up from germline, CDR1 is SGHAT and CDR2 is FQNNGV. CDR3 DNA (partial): TGTGCCAGCAGCTTAACCCGGGGTAGCTCTGGGGAG. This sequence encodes CASSLTRGSSGE. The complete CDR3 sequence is CASSLTRGSSGELFF.

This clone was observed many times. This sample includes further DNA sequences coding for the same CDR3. CDR3 loop: CASTDSGPRGTEAFF. Partial CDR3 DNA: TGTGCCAGCACGGACTCCGGGCCGCGGGGCACTGAA. The V call is TRBV5-6, the J call TRBJ1-1; D ambiguous. The sequence runs out 3 residues before the end of the CDR3; the remainder is reconstructed from the germline J gene. CDR3 length: 15 residues. CDR1 and CDR2 (germline): SGHDT, YYEEEE. V lost 6 bases to trimming and J lost 4 bases, with 19 bases between them.

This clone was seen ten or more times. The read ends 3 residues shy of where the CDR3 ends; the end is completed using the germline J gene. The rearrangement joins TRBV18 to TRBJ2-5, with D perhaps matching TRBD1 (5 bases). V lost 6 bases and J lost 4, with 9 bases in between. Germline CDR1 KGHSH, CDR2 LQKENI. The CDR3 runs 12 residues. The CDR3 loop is CASSTASETQYF. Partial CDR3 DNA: TGTGCCAGCTCGACAGCTTCAGAGACC.

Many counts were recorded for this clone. The covered CDR3 bases are TGCGCCAGCAGCACTGGGGCCGGGACAGGGGCCTACAATGAG. Protein: CASSTGAGTGAYNE. The entire CDR3 reads CASSTGAGTGAYNEQFF. V is TRBV5-1 and J is TRBJ2-1, with 10 nucleotides matching TRBD1. With the read ending 3 residues before the CDR3 end, the germline J gene is used to fill in that end. Germline V gene lookup returns CDR1 SGHRS and CDR2 YFSETQ. The junction had 9 bases not matched to a gene; V was cut back by 4 bases and J by 2 bases. CDR3 length: 17 amino acids.

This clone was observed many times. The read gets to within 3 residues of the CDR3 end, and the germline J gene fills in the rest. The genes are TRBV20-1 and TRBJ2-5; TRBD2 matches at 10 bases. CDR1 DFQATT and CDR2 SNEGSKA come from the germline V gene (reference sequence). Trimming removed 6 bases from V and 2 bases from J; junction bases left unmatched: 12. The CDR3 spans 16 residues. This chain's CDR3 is CSALPHTSGEQETQYF. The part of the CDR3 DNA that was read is TGCAGTGCCCTACCACACACTAGCGGGGAGCAAGAGACC.

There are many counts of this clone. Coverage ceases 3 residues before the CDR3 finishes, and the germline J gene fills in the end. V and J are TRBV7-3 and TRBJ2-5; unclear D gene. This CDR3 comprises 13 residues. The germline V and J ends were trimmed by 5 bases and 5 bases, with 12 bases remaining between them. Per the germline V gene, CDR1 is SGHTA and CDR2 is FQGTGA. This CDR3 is CASSAQPRETQYF. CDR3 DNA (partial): TGTGCCAGCAGCGCCCAACCGAGGGAGACC.

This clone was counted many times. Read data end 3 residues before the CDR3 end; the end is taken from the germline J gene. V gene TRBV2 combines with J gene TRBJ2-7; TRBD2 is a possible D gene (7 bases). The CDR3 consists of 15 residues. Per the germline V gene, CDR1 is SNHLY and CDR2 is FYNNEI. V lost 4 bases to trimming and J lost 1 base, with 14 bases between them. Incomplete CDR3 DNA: TGTGCCAGCAGTGGAGGTCGGGGGGCGTCCTACGAG. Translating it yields CASSGGRGASYE. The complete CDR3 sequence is CASSGGRGASYEQYF.

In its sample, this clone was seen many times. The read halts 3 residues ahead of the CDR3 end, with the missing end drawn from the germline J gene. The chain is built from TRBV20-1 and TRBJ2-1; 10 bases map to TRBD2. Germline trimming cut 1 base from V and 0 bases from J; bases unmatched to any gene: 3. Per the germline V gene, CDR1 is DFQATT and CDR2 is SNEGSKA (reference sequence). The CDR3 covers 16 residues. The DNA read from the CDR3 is TGCAGTGCTAGAGGCCCTAGCGGGAGCTCCTACAATGAG. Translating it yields CSARGPSGSSYNE. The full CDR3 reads CSARGPSGSSYNEQFF.

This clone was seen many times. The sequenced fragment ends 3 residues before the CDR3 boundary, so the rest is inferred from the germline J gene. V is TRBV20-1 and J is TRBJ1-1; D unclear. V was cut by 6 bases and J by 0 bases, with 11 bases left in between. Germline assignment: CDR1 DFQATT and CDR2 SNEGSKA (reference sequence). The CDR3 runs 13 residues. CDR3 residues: CSARGRMNTEAFF. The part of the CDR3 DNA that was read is TGCAGTGCCCGTGGCAGGATGAACACTGAA.

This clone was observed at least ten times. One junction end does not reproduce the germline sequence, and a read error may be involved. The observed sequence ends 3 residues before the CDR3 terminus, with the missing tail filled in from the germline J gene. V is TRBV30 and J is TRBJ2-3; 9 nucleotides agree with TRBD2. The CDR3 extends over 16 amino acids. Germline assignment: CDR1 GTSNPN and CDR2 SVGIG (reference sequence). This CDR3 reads CAWVSLSGRRSETQYF. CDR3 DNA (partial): TGTGCCTGGGTTTCGCTGAGCGGGAGGAGGTCAGAGACG.